This entry lists 25 T cell receptor beta chains sequenced from one sample in a study of naive and memory T cell subsets. Study-wide points: Naive repertoires, especially CD8, held a few larger clonotypes, possibly memory cells re-expressing CD45RA.

Two oligonucleotides, mixed equimolar, formed the beta constant-region primer covering TRBC1 and TRBC2. Ligated cDNA was amplified by four rounds of PCR with nested alpha and beta constant-region primers and SP2. TCRdb reprocessed the UMI-ligation and nested PCR reads with MiXCR, giving one entry per CDR3 protein. The sample records about 150,000 distinct CDR3 sequences, about 20% being singletons. Their antigen targets remain unknown. The specimen was naive CD4+ T cells from blood. Receptor source: a human donor in good health.

This clonotype was counted a few times. The CDR3 nucleotides read TGTGCCAGCAGCTTCACAATGAGCACAGATACGCAGTATTTT. Translated: CASSFTMSTDTQYF. The V and J genes are TRBV13 and TRBJ2-3; D is unclear. With 3 bases removed from V and 0 bases from J, the gap between germline ends came to 7 bases. The length of the CDR3 is 14 residues. CDR1 is PRHDT, CDR2 FYEKMQ, per germline (reference sequence).

This clonotype occurred a few times. The V gene is TRBV18, the J gene TRBJ2-7, with TRBD2 as a possible D gene (5 bases). The germline V gene encodes CDR1 KGHSH and CDR2 LQKENI. The CDR3 has 15 amino acids. V was shortened by 0 bases and J by 2 bases, with 11 bases between the two germline ends. CDR3 residues: CASSPPGIGAYEQYF. CDR3 nucleotide sequence: TGTGCCAGCTCACCACCGGGAATCGGGGCCTACGAGCAGTACTTC.

The table lists this clonotype with many counts. J is TRBJ1-6 and V is TRBV27, with D perhaps matching TRBD1 (6 bases). The CDR3 loop spans 14 amino acids. The V end lost 6 bases, the J end lost 13 bases, and 19 bases lay between the germline ends. CDR1 MNHEY and CDR2 SMNVEV come from the germline V gene (reference sequence). CDR3 nucleotide sequence: TGTGCCAGCAGCCAGACAGGAAGACTGGGGCCCCTCCACTTT. This codes for CASSQTGRLGPLHF.

This clonotype was seen only once. V usage is TRBV3-1 and J usage is TRBJ1-3, with a possible D match to TRBD1 (5 bases). CDR1 is LGHDT, CDR2 YNNKEL, per germline (reference sequence). This CDR3 spans 17 amino acids. V was pared by 1 base and J by 4 bases, with 17 bases between. In DNA form, the CDR3 reads TGTGCCAGCAGCCAAGTCCCCTCCGGGGGACTCGGAAACACCATATATTTT. Translation: CASSQVPSGGLGNTIYF.

The gene calls are TRBV18 and TRBJ2-1; no definite D call. CDR1 and CDR2 (germline): KGHSH, LQKENI. The length of the CDR3 is 14 residues. V shed 2 bases and J shed 0 bases, with 5 bases lying between them. Here the CDR3 reads CASSPTNSYNEQFF. CDR3 DNA: TGTGCCAGCTCACCAACAAACTCCTACAATGAGCAGTTCTTC.

This clonotype was seen more than once but under ten times. V is TRBV5-1 and J is TRBJ1-3; no definite D call. The CDR3 extends over 14 amino acids. V lost 1 base, J lost 0 bases, and 5 bases lay in between. From germline, CDR1 is SGHRS and CDR2 YFSETQ. The chain's CDR3 is CASSLSSSGNTIYF. The CDR3 DNA follows: TGCGCCAGCAGCTTGTCGAGCTCTGGAAACACCATATATTTT.

The genes are TRBV7-8 and TRBJ1-1; 8 nucleotides align to TRBD1. The CDR3 runs 15 residues. V shed 0 bases and J 4 bases; nucleotides not matched to a gene: 4. Germline assignment: CDR1 SGHVS and CDR2 FQNEAQ. The CDR3 DNA is TGTGCCAGCAGCTTAGCATCCAGGGGGCGCACTGAAGCTTTCTTT. This encodes CASSLASRGRTEAFF.

In this sample, this clonotype turned up a few times. V is TRBV28 and J is TRBJ2-7, with D perhaps being TRBD1 or TRBD2 (5 bases each). Trimming shortened V by 5 bases and J by 5 bases, and 16 bases separated the two germline ends. There are 14 residues in the CDR3. Germline V gene lookup returns CDR1 MDHEN and CDR2 SYDVKM. The CDR3 DNA sequence: TGTGCCAGCAGTCCAGCCTTAGGGACGAACGAGCAGTACTTC. This translates into CASSPALGTNEQYF. The complete variable domain, with remaining parts taken from reference TRBV28 and TRBJ2-7, reads DVKVTQSSRYLVKRTGEKVFLECVQDMDHENMFWYRQDPGLGLRLIYFSYDVKMKEKGDIPEGYSVSREKKERFSLILESASTNQTSMYLCASSPALGTNEQYFGPGTRLTVT.

The chain carries TRBV29-1 and TRBJ2-1; 9 bases line up with TRBD1. V was clipped by 7 bases and J by 8 bases; unmatched bases: 12. Germline V lookup: CDR1 SQVTM, CDR2 ANQGSEA. The CDR3 extends over 14 amino acids. CDR3 sequence reads: CSARDRGRGYEQFF. The CDR3 DNA reads as TGCAGCGCCAGAGACAGGGGGAGAGGATATGAGCAGTTCTTC.

This clonotype has a handful of counts. V gene TRBV20-1 combines with J gene TRBJ1-5; D possibly corresponds to TRBD1 (5 bases). Per the germline V gene, CDR1 is DFQATT and CDR2 is SNEGSKA (reference sequence). The ends were cut back, 0 bases at V and 5 bases at J, with 11 bases in the middle. CDR3 length: 14 amino acids. The CDR3 loop is CSARERGLYQPQHF. The CDR3 region has the DNA TGCAGTGCTAGAGAAAGGGGTCTTTATCAGCCCCAGCATTTT.

The chain employs TRBV7-9 and TRBJ2-2; D is possibly TRBD2 (6 bases). The V gene lost 5 bases and the J gene lost 1 base, with 17 bases spanning the gap. This CDR3 is built from 17 residues. Germline CDR1 is SEHNR and CDR2 is FQNEAQ (reference sequence). The CDR3 DNA sequence: TGTGCCAGCAGCATCCGGTGGGGGGATCGGAACACCGGGGAGCTGTTTTTT. This codes for CASSIRWGDRNTGELFF.

The CDR3 loop reads CASSSWGQGTDTQYF. CDR3 coding DNA: TGTGCCAGCAGCTCGTGGGGACAGGGCACAGATACGCAGTATTTT. The V and J genes are TRBV7-9 and TRBJ2-3; 8 bases agree with TRBD1. The CDR3 has 15 residues. V shed 4 bases and J 1 base; nucleotides not matched to a gene: 4. Germline CDR1 and CDR2: SEHNR and FQNEAQ (reference sequence).

V is TRBV29-1 and J is TRBJ2-7; 7 bases map to TRBD1. The CDR3 has 14 amino acids. Germline V gene sequence: CDR1 SQVTM, CDR2 ANQGSEA. The V gene end was trimmed by 6 bases and the J gene end by 3 bases; junction bases not matched to a gene: 11. For the CDR3, the DNA is TGCAGCGTCGGGGCGGCAGGGGGTATCTACGAGCAGTACTTC. This sequence encodes CSVGAAGGIYEQYF.

This rearrangement joins TRBV2 to TRBJ2-5; D is unresolved. V dropped 1 base and J dropped 5 bases, with 2 bases sitting between them. The CDR3 contains 11 residues. Germline-derived CDR1 and CDR2 are SNHLY and FYNNEI. CDR3 in amino acids: CASSEEETQYF. The CDR3 DNA reads TGTGCCAGCAGTGAAGAGGAGACCCAGTACTTC. Filled out from reference TRBV2 and TRBJ2-5, the complete variable domain reads EPEVTQTPSHQVTQMGQEVILRCVPISNHLYFYWYRQILGQKVEFLVSFYNNEISEKSEIFDDQFSVERPDGSNFTLKIRSTKLEDSAMYFCASSEEETQYFGPGTRLLVL.

The genes are TRBV7-4 and TRBJ1-5, with TRBD1 matching 7 bases. This CDR3 has 16 amino acids. V gave up 3 bases and J gave up 6 bases; unmatched junction bases: 11. Germline V gene sequence: CDR1 SGHVT, CDR2 SQSDAQ. DNA for the CDR3: TGTGCCAGCAGCTTTCGACAGGGCGCGAATCCTCAGCCCCAGCATTTT. This gives the protein CASSFRQGANPQPQHF.

The chain couples TRBV10-3 to TRBJ2-1, with 12 nucleotides matching TRBD2. Germline V gene lookup returns CDR1 ENHRY and CDR2 SYGVKD. J was trimmed by 5 bases and V by 3 bases; bases with no gene match: 8. The CDR3 covers 17 residues. The CDR3 protein is CAISERLAGDRHNEQFF. CDR3 coding DNA: TGTGCCATCAGTGAACGACTAGCGGGAGATAGGCACAATGAGCAGTTCTTC.

The rearrangement links TRBV30 to TRBJ2-2; no firm D call. CDR1 and CDR2 from the germline V gene are GTSNPN and SVGIG (reference sequence). The CDR3 has 12 amino acids. The V end lost 0 bases, the J end lost 3 bases, and 2 bases lay between the germline ends. CDR3 in DNA: TGTGCCTGGAGTGTTTACACCGGGGAGCTGTTTTTT. This encodes CAWSVYTGELFF.

As DNA, the CDR3 is TGTGCCAGCAGTTCCCCTTTTGTGACAGGGGTCCGAGGTTCTATTGAGACCCAGTACTTC. Protein: CASSSPFVTGVRGSIETQYF. This chain connects TRBV12-3 or TRBV12-4 to TRBJ2-5; 8 bases line up with TRBD1. CDR3 length: 20 residues. After removal of 4 bases from V and 5 bases from J, the junction contained 24 bases not matched to a gene.

In its sample, this clonotype was seen many times. This rearrangement joins TRBV10-2 to TRBJ2-1; D uncertain. Germline V gene sequence: CDR1 WSHSY, CDR2 SAAADI. The CDR3 has 14 amino acids. Trimming left V 0 bases short and J 12 bases short, with 15 bases between. In DNA, the CDR3 is TGCGCCAGCAGTGAGTCGGTCTCGCTTTCTGGGCAGTTCTTC. As protein: CASSESVSLSGQFF.

In its sample, this clonotype was seen a few times. V is TRBV25-1 and J is TRBJ2-2, with a possible D match to TRBD1 (6 bases). Trimming left V 4 bases short and J 6 bases short, with 18 bases between. The CDR3 loop spans 16 amino acids. Germline V lookup: CDR1 MGHDK, CDR2 SYGVNS. The CDR3 region has the DNA TGTGCCAGCAGTGTGATGACGGACAGAAAGGCCGGGGAGCTGTTTTTT. This translates into CASSVMTDRKAGELFF. The whole variable domain, filled in from reference TRBV25-1 and TRBJ2-2, reads EADIYQTPRYLVIGTGKKITLECSQTMGHDKMYWYQQDPGMELHLIHYSYGVNSTEKGDLSSESTVSRIRTEHFPLTLESARPSHTSQYLCASSVMTDRKAGELFFGEGSRLTVL.

This clonotype was observed a single time. The chain joins TRBV6-2 or TRBV6-3 to TRBJ1-5; D is uncertain. The V and J ends lost 0 bases and 7 bases respectively, with 13 bases between them. Germline V gene lookup returns CDR1 MNHEY and CDR2 SVGEGT. The CDR3 extends over 15 amino acids. CDR3 nucleotide sequence: TGTGCCAGCAGTTACTCAGGAGGGCTTGAGCAGCCCCAGCATTTT. Protein sequence: CASSYSGGLEQPQHF.

The CDR3 DNA reads TGTGCCAGCAGCCACAGGGTCTCCTACGAGCAGTACTTC. Translated: CASSHRVSYEQYF. This rearrangement joins TRBV3-1 to TRBJ2-7, with a possible D match to TRBD1 (5 bases). The CDR3 runs 13 residues. Trimming left V 3 bases short and J 0 bases short, with 6 bases between. Germline V gives CDR1 LGHDT, CDR2 YNNKEL (reference sequence).

The rearrangement uses TRBV5-1 and TRBJ2-7; TRBD1 or TRBD2 may be the D gene (5 bases each). Deletions cut 4 bases from V and 3 bases from J, with 17 bases between. Germline V gene lookup returns CDR1 SGHRS and CDR2 YFSETQ. CDR3 length: 15 amino acids. DNA for the CDR3: TGCGCCAGCAGCCGGGAAGGGACCCAACACTACGAGCAGTACTTC. As protein: CASSREGTQHYEQYF.

This clonotype was detected only a few times. The chain combines TRBV12-3 or TRBV12-4 with TRBJ2-6; D remains unclear. The CDR3 has 13 residues. The germline V and J ends were trimmed by 6 bases and 4 bases, with 7 bases remaining between them. The CDR3 loop is CASSPVGANVLTF. DNA of the CDR3: TGTGCCAGCAGCCCGGTGGGGGCCAACGTCCTGACTTTC.

This rearrangement joins TRBV7-2 to TRBJ2-1, with 9 bases matching TRBD2. With V trimmed by 4 bases and J by 0 bases, 7 bases remained unmatched. The CDR3 covers 17 residues. CDR1 and CDR2 (germline): SGHTA, FQGNSA. This CDR3 is CASSSGLAGSSYNEQFF. DNA for the CDR3: TGTGCCAGCAGCTCGGGCCTAGCGGGGAGCTCCTACAATGAGCAGTTCTTC.